These 4 T cell receptor beta chains were all obtained from the same sample, sequenced in a study of lymphopenia after photon versus proton radiotherapy. Clones were sequenced by immunoSEQ multiplex PCR, and TCRdb holds only the in-frame ones, with some missing. The repertoire holds about 26,000 clones, with 83% as singletons. Sequencing used peripheral blood, obtained from a patient treated with photon-based radiotherapy. The receptors shown here come from a woman aged 45-60 years with pancreatic cancer.

V gene TRBV11-3 combines with J gene TRBJ2-5, with 8 nucleotides matching TRBD2. V was clipped by 5 bases and J by 8 bases; unmatched bases: 13. CDR3 length: 15 residues. Germline CDR1 reads SGHNT; CDR2 reads YENEEA. The CDR3 here is CASSDSLAGSGTQYF. CDR3 bases: TGTGCCAGCAGCGATAGCCTAGCGGGCTCAGGAACCCAGTACTTC.

V is TRBV28 and J is TRBJ2-5, with 8 nucleotides matching TRBD1. This CDR3 is 16 amino acids long. CDR1 is MDHEN, CDR2 SYDVKM, per germline. V lost 5 bases and J lost 6; bases outside the gene matches: 14. This CDR3 reads CASSAGGRGRGKTQYF. The CDR3 nucleotides are TGTGCCAGCAGTGCGGGCGGCAGGGGGCGCGGAAAGACCCAGTACTTC.

This clone was seen only a few times. V gene TRBV29-1 combines with J gene TRBJ2-3; D call uncertain. The V end was cut by 6 bases, the J end by 2 bases, with 21 bases between. The CDR3 has 16 amino acids. Per the germline V gene, CDR1 is SQVTM and CDR2 is ANQGSEA. The chain's CDR3 is CSVPSPLEEFTDTQYF. The CDR3 bases are TGCAGCGTACCATCACCGCTAGAGGAGTTCACAGATACGCAGTATTTT.

The V gene is TRBV6-1, the J gene TRBJ2-5, with D tentatively TRBD1 (5 bases). The V and J ends lost 3 bases and 5 bases respectively, with 16 bases between them. Germline V lookup: CDR1 MNHNS, CDR2 SASEGT. The length of the CDR3 is 15 residues. The CDR3 spells CASSDSQGQWETQYF. The CDR3 DNA follows: TGTGCCAGCAGTGATAGCCAGGGTCAGTGGGAGACCCAGTACTTC.